This T cell receptor beta chain was captured in a study of PD-L1 blockade in urothelial cancer. Overall study context: About nine tenths of the roughly 29 patients comprised males who had bladder-origin urothelial cancer. Blood analyses occurred 3 weeks (second dose) and 6 weeks post treatment start.

Regarding this clone: Its matching antigen is unknown.

The time point is: pretreatment peripheral blood. V was pared by 4 bases and J by 9 bases, with 9 bases of the junction left unmatched. Looked up from germline, CDR1 is SGHRS and CDR2 is YFSETQ. This CDR3 has 16 amino acids. Study results and caveats: For durable-benefit patients, tumor-associated blood clones expanded more at 3 weeks.

Synthetic TCR analog templates were added to each PCR reaction. Measured with immunoSEQ multiplex PCR; TCRdb has only the in-frame clones, and not every one. The sample shows about 87,000 clones, 84% of them seen only once. This chain connects TRBV5-1 to TRBJ2-1; the match to TRBD2 covers 14 bases. This specimen was PBMCs, taken around atezolizumab (anti-PD-L1) treatment. The source is a man aged 60 to 69 with urothelial cancer. CDR3 in amino acids: CASSPGETSGGAEQFF. In nucleotides, the CDR3 is TGCGCCAGCAGCCCAGGTGAGACTAGCGGGGGGGCTGAGCAGTTCTTC.